Detailed here is one T cell receptor beta chain. The trim removed 4 bases at V and 4 bases at J, leaving 3 bases unmatched. This CDR3 contains 13 residues. Germline loops: CDR1 MNHNS, CDR2 SASEGT. The data derive from a study of prognosis after radiotherapy for stage I lung cancer. Amplification of TCR beta CDR3 from genomic DNA used two-round multiplex PCR. With primers specific to each TRBV and TRBJ gene, the first-round PCR was performed. TCRdb re-called the multiplex PCR reads with MiXCR, one entry per CDR3 protein. This sample has some 20,000 distinct CDR3 sequences, with 50% to 60% found just once.

The clonotype comes from a donor aged 50 or older with non-small cell lung cancer. The input for sequencing was PBMCs, taken before or after stereotactic body radiation therapy (not recorded which). The chain is built from TRBV6-1 and TRBJ1-1; 7 positions match TRBD1. The CDR3 bases are TGTGCCAGCAGTGTTCAGGGGGGCACTGAAGCTTTCTTT. It translates to CASSVQGGTEAFF.